These 23 T cell receptor beta chains originate from one sample sequenced in a study of T cells in Graves' hyperthyroidism and ophthalmopathy. Researchers took RNA transcripts and amplified the TCR beta CDR3 regions from them. In the first-round RT-PCR of the TCR CDR3, the HTBI primer set was used. TCRdb used MiXCR to reprocess the multiplex PCR reads, holding one entry per CDR3 protein. This table holds approximately 530,000 distinct CDR3 sequences, roughly 21% found once. Sequenced material: blood. The receptors come from a man aged 35 to 55 with Graves' ophthalmopathy.

This clonotype has more than one count but fewer than ten. The chain couples TRBV6-1 to TRBJ2-3; 9 bases are a match to TRBD2. This CDR3 spans 14 amino acids. Looked up from germline, CDR1 is MNHNS and CDR2 is SASEGT. The trim removed 6 bases at V and 4 bases at J, leaving 5 bases unmatched. CDR3 coding DNA: TGTGCCAGCAGCGCCGGACTAGCGTCAGATACGCAGTATTTT. Protein sequence: CASSAGLASDTQYF.

This clonotype has more than one count but fewer than ten. The J gene is TRBJ1-5, the V gene TRBV27; tentative D call: TRBD1 (5 bases). Germline V gene lookup returns CDR1 MNHEY and CDR2 SMNVEV (reference sequence). The CDR3 extends over 14 amino acids. The V end lost 3 bases, the J end lost 5 bases, and 11 bases lay between the germline ends. The CDR3 DNA reads TGTGCCAGCAGTTTTTCAGGGCCCTATCAGCCCCAGCATTTT. It codes for CASSFSGPYQPQHF.

The chain employs TRBV4-1 and TRBJ1-5; D is possibly TRBD1 (5 bases). CDR1 and CDR2 (germline): MGHRA, YSYEKL. The CDR3 length is 14 residues. The V end was cut by 4 bases, the J end by 2 bases, with 9 bases between. CDR3 loop: CASSLRDGNQPQHF. CDR3 nucleotides: TGCGCCAGCAGCCTAAGGGACGGCAATCAGCCCCAGCATTTT.

J is TRBJ2-5 and V is TRBV5-1, with D unclear. The length of the CDR3 is 18 residues. In germline, CDR1 is SGHRS, CDR2 YFSETQ. V lost 0 bases, J lost 4 bases, and 22 bases lay in between. The CDR3 region has the DNA TGCGCCAGCAGCTTGGGTTTAGGGTTCACCGAGATAGGAGAGACCCAGTACTTC. Its translation: CASSLGLGFTEIGETQYF.

This clonotype has just a few counts. V usage is TRBV3-1 and J usage is TRBJ1-1, with 12 nucleotides matching TRBD1. This CDR3 spans 13 amino acids. J lost 11 bases, V lost 4 bases, and 5 bases had no gene match. Germline V gene lookup returns CDR1 LGHDT and CDR2 YNNKEL (reference sequence). The CDR3 here is CASSPRDRGQAFF. CDR3 sequence (DNA): TGTGCCAGCAGCCCGCGGGACAGGGGGCAGGCTTTCTTT.

The chain carries TRBV6-1 and TRBJ1-1; the D gene is possibly TRBD1 (5 bases). Per germline, CDR1 MNHNS and CDR2 SASEGT. The CDR3 loop spans 15 amino acids. Between the trimmed V and J ends, which lost 5 bases and 0 bases, there was a span of 13 bases. This CDR3 reads CASSSTLGVNTEAFF. The CDR3 region has the DNA TGTGCCAGCAGTTCCACACTGGGGGTGAACACTGAAGCTTTCTTT.

The chain employs TRBV29-1 and TRBJ2-3; D is tentatively TRBD1 or TRBD2 (5 bases each). Germline lookup yields CDR1 SQVTM and CDR2 ANQGSEA. The CDR3 is made up of 13 amino acids. Trimming removed 6 bases from V and 1 base from J, with 11 bases in between. The CDR3 spells CSVPRDGTDTQYF. In DNA form, the CDR3 reads TGCAGCGTCCCACGGGACGGCACAGATACGCAGTATTTT.

This clonotype was observed many times. V gene TRBV28 combines with J gene TRBJ2-3; no reliable D call. Between the trimmed V and J ends, which lost 5 bases and 6 bases, there was a span of 9 bases. This CDR3 comprises 12 residues. Germline V gene lookup returns CDR1 MDHEN and CDR2 SYDVKM. CDR3 sequence (DNA): TGTGCCAGCAGTCAAAATGCGGATACGCAGTATTTT. This sequence encodes CASSQNADTQYF. Full variable domain (rest looked up from reference TRBV28 and TRBJ2-3): DVKVTQSSRYLVKRTGEKVFLECVQDMDHENMFWYRQDPGLGLRLIYFSYDVKMKEKGDIPEGYSVSREKKERFSLILESASTNQTSMYLCASSQNADTQYFGPGTRLTVL.

This clonotype has only a few counts. The genes are TRBV5-1 and TRBJ1-1; possibly TRBD1 for D (5 bases). The CDR3 has 15 residues. The ends were cut back, 2 bases at V and 6 bases at J, with 17 bases in the middle. The germline V gene has CDR1 SGHRS and CDR2 YFSETQ. The DNA of the CDR3 is TGCGCCAGCAGCTTTGGCCCAGGGCTATTTTCTGAAGCTTTCTTT. Translating gives CASSFGPGLFSEAFF. The whole variable domain, remainder taken from reference TRBV5-1 and TRBJ1-1, is KAGVTQTPRYLIKTRGQQVTLSCSPISGHRSVSWYQQTPGQGLQFLFEYFSETQRNKGNFPGRFSGRQFSNSRSEMNVSTLELGDSALYLCASSFGPGLFSEAFFGQGTRLTVV.

This chain connects TRBV19 to TRBJ2-7; TRBD2 agrees at 9 bases. The ends lost 8 bases at V and 0 bases at J; junction bases unmatched: 5. CDR1 and CDR2 from the germline V gene are LNHDA and SQIVND (reference sequence). This CDR3 has 14 amino acids. DNA for the CDR3: TGTGCCAGTCCTAGCGGGGAGAGCTCCTACGAGCAGTACTTC. Translated, it gives CASPSGESSYEQYF.

Many counts were recorded for this clonotype. The chain joins TRBV6-5 to TRBJ2-5; TRBD2 aligns across 7 bases. Germline CDR1 MNHEY, CDR2 SVGAGI. V was pared by 2 bases and J by 5 bases, with 5 bases of the junction left unmatched. This CDR3 comprises 14 residues. CDR3 residues: CASSYRREGETQYF. Written as DNA, the CDR3 is TGTGCCAGCAGTTACCGCAGGGAGGGGGAGACCCAGTACTTC.

V and J are TRBV4-1 and TRBJ1-2; 7 positions match TRBD1. CDR1 and CDR2 (germline): MGHRA, YSYEKL. V gave up 1 base and J gave up 6 bases; unmatched junction bases: 8. This CDR3 has 15 residues. The CDR3 loop is CASSQALTGNDGYTF. The CDR3 DNA reads TGCGCCAGCAGCCAAGCCCTGACAGGGAACGATGGCTACACCTTC.

The table lists this clonotype with a count of one. Mismatch with germline at one junction end may stem from a read error. The chain is built from TRBV27 and TRBJ2-7; D is unresolved. Germline V lookup: CDR1 MNHEY, CDR2 SMNVEV (reference sequence). This CDR3 is 13 amino acids long. The CDR3 reads CAGSPLSSYEQYF. In DNA form, the CDR3 reads TGTGCCGGCAGTCCTTTAAGCTCCTACGAGCAGTACTTC.

This chain uses TRBV29-1 with TRBJ1-2; D is possibly TRBD1 (5 bases). Germline CDR1 and CDR2: SQVTM and ANQGSEA. Trimming shortened V by 6 bases and J by 8 bases, and 16 bases separated the two germline ends. The CDR3 runs 12 residues. CDR3 sequence (DNA): TGCAGCGTCCGGGACCCGATGGGCGGCTACACCTTC. It specifies CSVRDPMGGYTF. Filled out from reference TRBV29-1 and TRBJ1-2, the complete variable domain reads SAVISQKPSRDICQRGTSLTIQCQVDSQVTMMFWYRQQPGQSLTLIATANQGSEATYESGFVIDKFPISRPNLTFSTLTVSNMSPEDSSIYLCSVRDPMGGYTFGSGTRLTVV.

The chain has TRBV20-1 and TRBJ2-7, with a tentative D call TRBD1 (5 bases). V lost 3 bases, J lost 9 bases, and 15 bases lay in between. The CDR3 totals 12 residues. Germline V gene lookup returns CDR1 DFQATT and CDR2 SNEGSKA (reference sequence). The CDR3 reads CSASKQGGGQYF. The CDR3 DNA is TGCAGTGCTAGTAAGCAGGGCGGCGGGCAGTACTTC.

The table lists this clonotype with a few counts. The chain employs TRBV27 and TRBJ1-1; TRBD1 agrees at 10 bases. The germline CDR1 and CDR2 sequences are MNHEY and SMNVEV (reference sequence). After removal of 6 bases from V and 2 bases from J, the junction contained 15 bases not matched to a gene. The CDR3 has 18 amino acids. The CDR3 spells CASRPPTARDRGNTEAFF. The CDR3 nucleotides read TGTGCCAGCAGGCCACCCACAGCACGGGACAGGGGAAACACTGAAGCTTTCTTT.

This clonotype was detected ten times or more. The rearrangement links TRBV2 to TRBJ1-1; 7 nucleotides align to TRBD1. The CDR3 is 14 residues long. The germline gives CDR1 SNHLY, CDR2 FYNNEI. The trim removed 8 bases at V and 2 bases at J, leaving 8 bases unmatched. CDR3 in amino acids: CASQPGQHNTEAFF. The CDR3 DNA sequence: TGTGCCAGCCAACCGGGACAGCATAACACTGAAGCTTTCTTT.

The chain joins TRBV25-1 to TRBJ1-2, with TRBD1 matching over 10 bases. CDR1 and CDR2 from the germline V gene are MGHDK and SYGVNS. The V and J ends lost 6 bases and 5 bases, in that order; junction bases with no gene match: 6. CDR3 length: 14 residues. CDR3 DNA: TGTGCCAGCAGGAGACAGGGGGCAGAGTATGGCTACACCTTC. It is translated as CASRRQGAEYGYTF.

The rearrangement links TRBV6-2 or TRBV6-3 to TRBJ2-1; perhaps TRBD2 as D (5 bases). Trimming left V 5 bases short and J 2 bases short, with 10 bases between. The germline CDR1 and CDR2 sequences are MNHEY and SVGEGT. There are 14 residues in the CDR3. The CDR3: CASSNSGTYNEQFF. The CDR3 region has the DNA TGTGCCAGCAGTAACAGCGGAACCTACAATGAGCAGTTCTTC.

The chain links TRBV7-9 to TRBJ1-1; TRBD1 matches 7 bases. The CDR3 covers 15 residues. Germline CDR1 is SEHNR and CDR2 is FQNEAQ (reference sequence). V gave up 5 bases and J gave up 0 bases; unmatched junction bases: 6. The CDR3 bases are TGTGCCAGCAGCCAGGGACAGTTACTGAACACTGAAGCTTTCTTT. This sequence encodes CASSQGQLLNTEAFF.

V gene TRBV24-1 combines with J gene TRBJ2-7; possibly TRBD1 for D (6 bases). Trimming shortened V by 4 bases and J by 5 bases, and 11 bases separated the two germline ends. This CDR3 has 13 amino acids. Germline CDR1 and CDR2: KGHDR and SFDVKD. The CDR3 sequence is CATSDSHRDEQYF. In DNA, the CDR3 is TGTGCCACCAGTGACTCACACAGGGACGAGCAGTACTTC.

This clonotype was detected many times. The chain joins TRBV12-3 or TRBV12-4 to TRBJ2-3, with 7 bases that match TRBD1. The CDR3 consists of 14 residues. Unmatched junction bases numbered 4, after V lost 3 bases and J lost 4 bases. The CDR3 sequence is CASSLSQGPDTQYF. In DNA form, the CDR3 reads TGTGCCAGCAGTTTGTCACAGGGGCCAGATACGCAGTATTTT.

The chain combines TRBV3-1 with TRBJ2-5; weak D call: TRBD2 (6 bases). From germline, CDR1 is LGHDT and CDR2 YNNKEL (reference sequence). V gave up 4 bases and J gave up 1 base, with 16 bases separating them. This CDR3 has 16 residues. The CDR3 coding sequence is TGTGCCAGCAGCCTAAAGGCGGGACGGTCCCAAGAGACCCAGTACTTC. It codes for CASSLKAGRSQETQYF.